This T cell receptor beta chain derives from a study of Ad26.COV2.S vaccination and SARS-CoV-2 variants. Overall study: Once, or twice with 56 days between doses, Ad26.COV2.S was given intramuscularly.

Documented treatment: around 19 received Ad26.COV2.S at low or high dose, single or two shots; 5 received placebo; per-sample allocation not given. Material that was analyzed had been drawn on day 63 after the first vaccine or placebo injection. In Boston, an adult donor aged 18-55 years took part. Germline-derived CDR1 and CDR2 are SGHTA and FQGNSA. The CDR3 totals 15 residues. V lost 6 bases to trimming and J lost 0 bases, with 12 bases between them. Data came from immunoSEQ multiplex PCR; TCRdb stores just in-frame clones and leaves some out. The repertoire holds some 250,000 clones, with roughly 90% as singletons.

This sequence joins TRBV7-2 and TRBJ2-1, with a tentative D call TRBD1 (5 bases). This specimen was peripheral blood, taken in a trial of Ad26.COV2.S vaccine versus placebo. The receptor was isolated from a person aged 18-60 years who received the Ad26.COV2.S COVID-19 vaccine or a placebo. The CDR3 DNA follows: TGTGCCAGCAGTTCCCAGGGCAGCTCCTACAATGAGCAGTTCTTC. Translating gives CASSSQGSSYNEQFF.